The entry below describes one TCR beta chain. Its antigen is currently unknown. The data derive from a study of response to subunit inactivated influenza vaccine. Study-wide results and limits: Researchers suggested that each seasonal influenza vaccination recruits few new T cells.

V shed 7 bases and J 7 bases; nucleotides not matched to a gene: 14. Germline CDR1 is SGHTA and CDR2 is FQGNSA. This CDR3 is 16 amino acids long. TCRdb re-called the RT-PCR reads through MiXCR, storing one row per CDR3 protein. The sample has over 400,000 distinct CDR3 sequences; 13% are singletons. The receptor was isolated from a man aged 50 to 59 who received an inactivated influenza vaccine. Sequences were derived from PBMCs from blood, sampled roughly 46 days after vaccination. This sequence joins TRBV7-2 and TRBJ2-1; 9 nucleotides align to TRBD2. The CDR3 region is CASKTIAGAAANEQFF. The CDR3 DNA is TGTGCCAGCAAGACTATAGCGGGGGCGGCGGCGAATGAGCAGTTCTTC.